Each of the 30 T cell receptor beta chains below was sequenced from the same sample in a study of cytomegalovirus exposure and HLA in healthy donors. The table came from immunoSEQ multiplex PCR; TCRdb's copy has only in-frame clones and leaves some out. The sample has about 190,000 clones; roughly four fifths are singletons. Sequencing was done on a sample of PBMCs. The receptors derive from a woman younger than 30 in good health and CMV-seropositive.

The V and J genes are TRBV10-3 and TRBJ2-7; D remains ambiguous. The CDR3 spans 12 residues. Germline V gene lookup returns CDR1 ENHRY and CDR2 SYGVKD. The V end was cut by 2 bases, the J end by 2 bases, with 4 bases between. This chain's CDR3 is CAISELAYEQYF. CDR3 nucleotides: TGTGCCATCAGTGAGCTAGCCTACGAGCAGTACTTC.

This clone was recorded a few times. The V gene is TRBV7-9, the J gene TRBJ1-6; 9 bases fit TRBD1. The germline V gene encodes CDR1 SEHNR and CDR2 FQNEAQ (reference sequence). CDR3 length: 15 amino acids. The V gene end was trimmed by 5 bases and the J gene end by 8 bases; junction bases not matched to a gene: 7. CDR3 residues: CASSLWTGEDSPLHF. The CDR3 coding sequence is TGTGCCAGCAGCCTATGGACAGGGGAGGATTCACCCCTCCACTTT.

The chain is built from TRBV5-1 and TRBJ2-5; possibly TRBD1 for D (6 bases). In germline, CDR1 is SGHRS, CDR2 YFSETQ. The CDR3 is 15 residues long. V was shortened by 3 bases and J by 6 bases, with 18 bases between the two germline ends. CDR3 coding DNA: TGCGCCAGCAGCTCCTCAGGGGACCCTGGGCAGACCCAGTACTTC. As protein: CASSSSGDPGQTQYF.

The rearrangement joins TRBV6-4 to TRBJ1-2; weak D call: TRBD1 (5 bases). Trimming cost V 5 bases and J 4 bases, with 5 bases left between them. This CDR3 is built from 11 residues. Germline CDR1 reads MRHNA; CDR2 reads SNTAGT. CDR3 coding DNA: TGTGCCAGCAGTCAGGGCTATGGCTACACCTTC. Protein: CASSQGYGYTF.

CDR3: CASSLRREPGANVLTF. CDR3 DNA sequence: TGTGCCAGCAGCTTGCGAAGAGAACCTGGGGCCAACGTCCTGACTTTC. The V gene is TRBV5-6, the J gene TRBJ2-6; D gene ambiguous. The CDR3 is made up of 16 amino acids. Trimming left V 1 base short and J 2 bases short, with 10 bases between. Germline V gene sequence: CDR1 SGHDT, CDR2 YYEEEE.

The chain combines TRBV2 with TRBJ2-5; TRBD2 matches at 12 bases. Unmatched junction bases numbered 7, after V lost 6 bases and J lost 5 bases. The CDR3 is 15 amino acids. Germline V gene data show CDR1 as SNHLY and CDR2 as FYNNEI. Written as DNA, the CDR3 is TGTGCCAGCAGCCCTAGCGGGGGGGCCTTTGAGACCCAGTACTTC. Its protein is CASSPSGGAFETQYF.

The V and J genes are TRBV7-2 and TRBJ2-7, with 7 bases aligning to TRBD1. The CDR3 has 15 amino acids. Trimming removed 1 base from V and 4 bases from J; junction bases left unmatched: 7. The germline CDR1 and CDR2 sequences are SGHTA and FQGNSA. The CDR3 loop reads CASSLDPGQRYEQYF. CDR3 bases: TGTGCCAGCAGCTTAGATCCGGGACAGCGTTACGAGCAGTACTTC.

V usage is TRBV10-1 and J usage is TRBJ2-3; 9 bases agree with TRBD2. The V segment lost 8 bases and the J segment 0 bases; nucleotides outside the gene matches: 9. In germline, CDR1 is WNHNN, CDR2 SYGVQD (reference sequence). The CDR3 runs 16 residues. CDR3 in DNA: TGCGCCAGCCGAGACGCTAGCGGGGCAAGCACAGATACGCAGTATTTT. This sequence encodes CASRDASGASTDTQYF.

The chain uses TRBV5-4 and TRBJ1-4, with unresolved D. V was pared by 3 bases and J by 7 bases, with 13 bases between. This CDR3 contains 14 residues. Germline CDR1 reads SGHNT; CDR2 reads YYREEE (reference sequence). The CDR3 DNA reads TGTGCCAGCAGCTCCGGGAGCTTGGGTGAAAAACTGTTTTTT. It yields the protein CASSSGSLGEKLFF.

The gene calls are TRBV11-2 and TRBJ1-2, with D unclear. Trimming removed 6 bases from V and 7 bases from J, with 12 bases in between. Germline loops: CDR1 SGHAT, CDR2 FQNNGV. The length of the CDR3 is 12 residues. CDR3 bases: TGTGCCAGCAGTTCACCACGGGGTGGCTACACCTTC. The encoded protein is CASSSPRGGYTF.

This chain links TRBV5-1 with TRBJ2-3, with 7 positions matching TRBD2. This CDR3 is built from 16 residues. Germline lookup yields CDR1 SGHRS and CDR2 YFSETQ. Losses at the gene ends were 0 bases for V and 1 base for J; bases not matched to a gene: 5. The CDR3 here is CASSLGFTSGTDTQYF. In DNA, the CDR3 is TGCGCCAGCAGCTTGGGCTTTACTAGCGGCACAGATACGCAGTATTTT.

The chain couples TRBV7-9 to TRBJ2-1; D call uncertain. V lost 4 bases and J lost 6, with 13 bases in between. Germline-derived CDR1 and CDR2 are SEHNR and FQNEAQ (reference sequence). The CDR3 is 14 residues long. CDR3 in amino acids: CASSSPGEPNEQFF. CDR3 in DNA: TGTGCCAGCAGCTCCCCGGGTGAACCCAATGAGCAGTTCTTC.

V and J are TRBV5-4 and TRBJ1-1; D is possibly TRBD1 (6 bases). This CDR3 region has 17 residues. The V end was cut by 4 bases, the J end by 0 bases, with 19 bases between. Germline V lookup: CDR1 SGHNT, CDR2 YYREEE (reference sequence). In DNA, the CDR3 is TGTGCCAGCAGCCCGGGACACTTTAGGGGCTTGAACACTGAAGCTTTCTTT. Protein sequence: CASSPGHFRGLNTEAFF. The whole variable domain, remainder taken from reference TRBV5-4 and TRBJ1-1, is ETGVTQSPTHLIKTRGQQVTLRCSSQSGHNTVSWYQQALGQGPQFIFQYYREEENGRGNFPPRFSGLQFPNYSSELNVNALELDDSALYLCASSPGHFRGLNTEAFFGQGTRLTVV.

V is TRBV27 and J is TRBJ2-1; 7 nucleotides line up with TRBD2. CDR1 MNHEY and CDR2 SMNVEV come from the germline V gene (reference sequence). This CDR3 comprises 14 residues. Trimming took 5 bases from V and 10 from J; bases not matched to a gene: 11. The CDR3 here is CASSRGDGRREQFF. The CDR3 nucleotides read TGTGCCAGCAGTCGGGGGGACGGACGGAGGGAGCAGTTCTTC.

The rearrangement links TRBV4-1 to TRBJ2-7; maybe TRBD2 (6 bases). In germline, CDR1 is MGHRA, CDR2 YSYEKL. V lost 0 bases to trimming and J lost 0 bases, with 12 bases between them. This CDR3 region has 16 residues. The CDR3 reads CASSQDGGASSYEQYF. The CDR3 DNA reads as TGCGCCAGCAGCCAAGACGGCGGGGCCAGCTCCTACGAGCAGTACTTC.

V usage is TRBV7-8 and J usage is TRBJ2-2, with D possibly TRBD2 on 5 matching bases. Germline loops: CDR1 SGHVS, CDR2 FQNEAQ. Between the trimmed V and J ends, which lost 7 bases and 4 bases, there was a span of 19 bases. The length of the CDR3 is 16 residues. The CDR3 reads CASTSMSGITTGELFF. The CDR3 DNA follows: TGTGCCAGCACCTCCATGTCGGGGATTACCACCGGGGAGCTGTTTTTT. The entire variable domain, with the rest obtained from reference TRBV7-8 and TRBJ2-2, is as follows: GAGVSQSPRYKVAKRGQDVALRCDPISGHVSLFWYQQALGQGPEFLTYFQNEAQLDKSGLPSDRFFAERPEGSVSTLKIQRTQQEDSAVYLCASTSMSGITTGELFFGEGSRLTVL.

The chain employs TRBV18 and TRBJ2-1; maybe TRBD1 (6 bases). V shed 1 base and J shed 5 bases, with 9 bases lying between them. The CDR3 spans 14 residues. Looked up from germline, CDR1 is KGHSH and CDR2 is LQKENI. DNA for the CDR3: TGTGCCAGCTCACCACGGGACAAGAACAATGAGCAGTTCTTC. This encodes CASSPRDKNNEQFF.

This clone occurred once. The chain links TRBV2 to TRBJ2-3, with 7 bases matching TRBD2. The CDR3 spans 13 residues. After removal of 6 bases from V and 4 bases from J, the junction contained 4 bases not matched to a gene. Germline values: CDR1 SNHLY, CDR2 FYNNEI. This CDR3 reads CASRRTRPDTQYF. The CDR3 DNA reads TGTGCCAGCAGAAGGACTAGGCCAGATACGCAGTATTTT.

The CDR3 region is CASSPRGAATDTQYF. DNA for the CDR3: TGCGCCAGCAGCCCGCGAGGAGCGGCCACAGATACGCAGTATTTT. The rearrangement joins TRBV5-1 to TRBJ2-3; weak D call: TRBD2 (5 bases). The V gene's germline CDR1 is SGHRS and CDR2 YFSETQ. CDR3 size: 15 residues. Trimming pared 4 bases from V and 2 bases from J, leaving 14 bases between.

The CDR3 is CAISERGGNYGYTF. The CDR3 bases are TGTGCCATCAGTGAGAGGGGTGGCAACTATGGCTACACCTTC. The chain recombines TRBV10-3 with TRBJ1-2; D may be TRBD1 (5 bases). CDR1 ENHRY and CDR2 SYGVKD come from the germline V gene. The CDR3 sequence is 14 residues long. Trimming took off 2 bases at V and 2 bases at J, with 9 bases between the two ends.

The CDR3 loop reads CASTGTLGGDTQYF. CDR3 DNA sequence: TGTGCCAGCACAGGGACCCTTGGGGGAGATACGCAGTATTTT. The chain is built from TRBV18 and TRBJ2-3; D is possibly TRBD1 (6 bases). V was trimmed by 8 bases and J by 5 bases, leaving 17 bases between them. The CDR3 extends over 14 amino acids. Looked up from germline, CDR1 is KGHSH and CDR2 is LQKENI.

The chain combines TRBV28 with TRBJ2-3; TRBD1 matches 7 bases. Unmatched junction bases numbered 3, after V lost 4 bases and J lost 8 bases. Germline V gene sequence: CDR1 MDHEN, CDR2 SYDVKM. CDR3 size: 12 residues. The CDR3 sequence is CASSYNRGTQYF. In nucleotides, the CDR3 is TGTGCCAGCAGTTATAACAGGGGTACGCAGTATTTT.

The chain has TRBV9 and TRBJ2-5, with 9 bases matching TRBD2. This CDR3 region has 15 residues. The junction had 9 bases not matched to a gene; V was cut back by 4 bases and J by 5 bases. Germline CDR1 and CDR2: SGDLS and YYNGEE. Here the CDR3 reads CASSWASGEGETQYF. The CDR3 nucleotides read TGTGCCAGCAGCTGGGCTAGCGGGGAAGGGGAGACCCAGTACTTC.

A single count supports this clone. The V gene is TRBV10-3, the J gene TRBJ1-6; 8 bases align to TRBD1. Germline CDR1 and CDR2: ENHRY and SYGVKD. The CDR3 sequence is 19 residues long. The ends lost 3 bases at V and 6 bases at J; junction bases unmatched: 16. The CDR3 DNA reads as TGTGCCATCAGTGATACACACATGGGGACAGGCCTTTCTAATTCACCCCTCCACTTT. It encodes CAISDTHMGTGLSNSPLHF.

The chain recombines TRBV10-2 with TRBJ2-1; TRBD1 matches 7 bases. The V gene's germline CDR1 is WSHSY and CDR2 SAAADI. The trim removed 7 bases at V and 10 bases at J, leaving 13 bases unmatched. The CDR3 has 14 amino acids. The CDR3, as DNA: TGCGCCAGCACCGCGGACAGGCCGGTGGGGGAGCAGTTCTTC. Its translation: CASTADRPVGEQFF.

The CDR3 sequence is CSVEYTAGVEETQYF. In DNA form, the CDR3 reads TGCAGCGTTGAATATACGGCGGGGGTCGAAGAGACCCAGTACTTC. V and J are TRBV29-1 and TRBJ2-5, with 7 bases identical to TRBD2. Germline assignment: CDR1 SQVTM and CDR2 ANQGSEA. The junction had 9 bases not matched to a gene; V was cut back by 2 bases and J by 3 bases. The CDR3 extends over 15 amino acids.

Only one count was recorded for this clone. The chain uses TRBV4-1 and TRBJ1-1; the D is unclear. Trimming shortened V by 0 bases and J by 6 bases, and 23 bases separated the two germline ends. The CDR3 totals 18 residues. The germline V gene has CDR1 MGHRA and CDR2 YSYEKL. CDR3 DNA sequence: TGCGCCAGCAGCCAAGATAGTGTCGTAGTAGTGGGGAGAGCTGAAGCTTTCTTT. Translating it yields CASSQDSVVVVGRAEAFF.

The rearrangement joins TRBV2 to TRBJ2-7; 7 nucleotides line up with TRBD1. With 10 bases clipped from V and 2 bases from J, the junction kept 2 bases outside the gene matches. The germline gives CDR1 SNHLY, CDR2 FYNNEI. This CDR3 comprises 11 residues. The CDR3, as DNA: TGTGCCACCCAGGGGGCCTACGAGCAGTACTTC. It specifies CATQGAYEQYF.

The rearrangement joins TRBV2 to TRBJ1-2; D is undetermined. Per germline, CDR1 SNHLY and CDR2 FYNNEI. V dropped 5 bases and J dropped 2 bases, with 6 bases sitting between them. This CDR3 comprises 12 residues. In DNA form, the CDR3 reads TGTGCCAGCAGTTACGGGAACTATGGCTACACCTTC. Residues: CASSYGNYGYTF.

The chain is built from TRBV12-2 and TRBJ1-2; TRBD1 is taken as the D call from the table, unchecked against the DNA. TRBV12-2 is a listed pseudogene. The CDR3 spans 14 residues. CDR3 bases: TGTGCAAGTCGCCGATTTACAGGGGATCGGGGCTACACCTTC. It yields the protein CASRRFTGDRGYTF.